A single sample is the source of the 28 T cell receptor beta chains below, sequenced in a study of CD8 T cells in Susac syndrome (dated by TCRdb to the late 2010s). The library was built by means of the immunoSEQ multiplex PCR assay. RNA was extracted using the RNeasy kit, and about 0.45 to 1 ug of the RNA was reverse transcribed with random hexamers. TCRdb reanalyzed the raw reads on its own, using fastp at Q25 for trimming and MiXCR for clone calling, and kept in-frame beta chains. Under each unique CDR3 protein, matching rows form one entry showing the most common genes and DNA. The sample table contains under 55,000 distinct CDR3 sequences; only one count was recorded for 85% to 95% of them. The ten largest make up roughly 0.5% of the sample. Material: CD8+ T cells from PBMCs. Every receptor here comes from a human donor with multiple sclerosis.

The chain links TRBV6-2 or TRBV6-3 to TRBJ2-7, with 7 positions matching TRBD1. CDR3 length: 16 amino acids. The V gene end was trimmed by 0 bases and the J gene end by 2 bases; junction bases not matched to a gene: 7. Germline V gene lookup returns CDR1 MNHEY and CDR2 SVGEGT. The CDR3, as DNA: TGTGCCAGCAGTTACTCGAGACAGGGAGATCCCTACGAGCAGTACTTC. Protein product: CASSYSRQGDPYEQYF.

The chain has TRBV7-9 and TRBJ1-5, with 8 bases matching TRBD1. The CDR3 is 16 amino acids. Germline V gene data show CDR1 as SEHNR and CDR2 as FQNEAQ (reference sequence). Trimming at V came to 1 base and at J to 3 bases, leaving 5 bases not matched to a gene. The CDR3 coding sequence is TGTGCCAGCAGCTTAGGGCTGACAGGGGCCAATCAGCCCCAGCATTTT. This codes for CASSLGLTGANQPQHF.

Here the CDR3 DNA reads TGTGCCAGCAGTTATTGGGACAGGGCCGGGGAGCTGTTTTTT. It is translated as CASSYWDRAGELFF. V and J are TRBV6-6 and TRBJ2-2, with 9 bases matching TRBD1. This CDR3 has 14 residues. The junction had 2 bases not matched to a gene; V was cut back by 3 bases and J by 6 bases. Germline loops: CDR1 MNHNY, CDR2 SVGAGI (reference sequence).

The V gene is TRBV6-1, the J gene TRBJ2-1; D ambiguous. This CDR3 is built from 15 residues. Germline V gene data show CDR1 as MNHNS and CDR2 as SASEGT. Between the trimmed V and J ends, which lost 6 bases and 1 base, there was a span of 13 bases. The CDR3 DNA reads as TGTGCCAGCAGCCCAAGCGACGGATCCTACAATGAGCAGTTCTTC. This translates into CASSPSDGSYNEQFF.

The V and J genes are TRBV29-1 and TRBJ1-4, with unresolved D. The ends were cut back, 7 bases at V and 10 bases at J, with 25 bases in the middle. This CDR3 region has 15 residues. CDR1 is SQVTM and CDR2 is ANQGSEA in the germline V gene. DNA of the CDR3: TGCAGCGCCCTCCTGGAGGACGGCGCTTCTAGAAAACTGTTTTTT. This gives the protein CSALLEDGASRKLFF.

This clonotype is a singleton in its sample. The CDR3 DNA is TGCAGTGCTTTCGCCTTGGGGGGAACCTACGAGCAGTACTTC. It translates to CSAFALGGTYEQYF. This chain links TRBV20-1 with TRBJ2-7; D might be TRBD2 (6 bases). The CDR3 runs 14 residues. From germline, CDR1 is DFQATT and CDR2 SNEGSKA (reference sequence). V lost 5 bases, J lost 2 bases, and 16 bases lay in between.

This chain connects TRBV7-2 to TRBJ2-7; perhaps TRBD1 as D (5 bases). Trimming pared 6 bases from V and 1 base from J, leaving 10 bases between. Germline CDR1 SGHTA, CDR2 FQGNSA. The CDR3 length is 13 residues. The CDR3 DNA follows: TGTGCCAGCAGTTGGGGCAGTTCCTACGAGCAGTACTTC. It yields the protein CASSWGSSYEQYF.

The chain combines TRBV14 with TRBJ1-3; D gene ambiguous. From germline, CDR1 is SGHDN and CDR2 FVKESK. The CDR3 runs to 16 residues. V gave up 0 bases and J gave up 2 bases, with 11 bases separating them. The CDR3 spells CASSQDRAVAGNTIYF. CDR3 nucleotides: TGTGCCAGCAGCCAAGATCGGGCGGTCGCTGGAAACACCATATATTTT.

This clonotype was counted between two and nine times. This rearrangement joins TRBV14 to TRBJ2-7; D possibly corresponds to TRBD1 (6 bases). CDR1 is SGHDN and CDR2 is FVKESK in the germline V gene. Trimming left V 3 bases short and J 4 bases short, with 13 bases between. This CDR3 is 14 amino acids long. The CDR3 bases are TGTGCCAGCAGCCACAGGACAGTAATTTACGAGCAGTACTTC. It codes for CASSHRTVIYEQYF.

The chain links TRBV30 to TRBJ2-1, with 12 bases identical to TRBD2. This CDR3 contains 14 residues. V gave up 5 bases and J gave up 6 bases; unmatched junction bases: 5. Germline CDR1 and CDR2: GTSNPN and SVGIG (reference sequence). This CDR3 is CAWLPSGGVNEQFF. CDR3 coding DNA: TGTGCCTGGCTTCCTAGCGGGGGGGTCAATGAGCAGTTCTTC.

The chain is built from TRBV2 and TRBJ2-1, with D perhaps TRBD1 (6 bases). The V gene lost 3 bases and the J gene lost 8 bases, with 14 bases spanning the gap. Germline CDR1 is SNHLY and CDR2 is FYNNEI. The CDR3 spans 14 residues. The CDR3 DNA is TGTGCCAGCAGTGATCTTGGTGGGGGCGATGAGCAGTTCTTC. Its protein product is CASSDLGGGDEQFF.

J is TRBJ1-1 and V is TRBV29-1; 8 bases line up with TRBD1. Unmatched junction bases numbered 5, after V lost 6 bases and J lost 5 bases. This CDR3 is built from 12 residues. CDR1 and CDR2 from the germline V gene are SQVTM and ANQGSEA. CDR3 sequence reads: CSVSRGLTEAFF. In DNA, the CDR3 is TGCAGCGTAAGCAGGGGGCTAACTGAAGCTTTCTTT.

This chain links TRBV15 with TRBJ2-1; 9 bases line up with TRBD1. V lost 3 bases and J lost 5; bases outside the gene matches: 5. The V gene's germline CDR1 is LNHNV and CDR2 YYDKDF (reference sequence). This CDR3 spans 15 amino acids. This CDR3 is CATSRDRGSDNEQFF. CDR3 DNA: TGTGCCACCAGCAGGGACAGGGGTTCGGACAATGAGCAGTTCTTC.

The chain carries TRBV7-9 and TRBJ1-1, with D possibly TRBD1 on 5 matching bases. The V gene lost 3 bases and the J gene lost 5 bases, with 10 bases spanning the gap. This CDR3 has 13 residues. The germline V gene encodes CDR1 SEHNR and CDR2 FQNEAQ (reference sequence). The CDR3 sequence is CASSFEWGTEAFF. CDR3 sequence (DNA): TGTGCCAGCAGCTTTGAATGGGGGACTGAAGCTTTCTTT.

This clonotype was recorded only once. The CDR3 DNA reads TGTGCCAGTCTAAATGACAGGGAGGCTAATGAAAAACTGTTTTTT. Amino acids: CASLNDREANEKLFF. The chain carries TRBV28 and TRBJ1-4; 7 bases agree with TRBD1. Germline CDR1 is MDHEN and CDR2 is SYDVKM. With V trimmed by 9 bases and J by 3 bases, 10 bases remained unmatched. The CDR3 totals 15 residues. Combining the CDR3 with reference TRBV28 and TRBJ1-4 gives the whole variable domain DVKVTQSSRYLVKRTGEKVFLECVQDMDHENMFWYRQDPGLGLRLIYFSYDVKMKEKGDIPEGYSVSREKKERFSLILESASTNQTSMYLCASLNDREANEKLFFGSGTQLSVL.

The CDR3 spells CASSGRPRETTDTQYF. CDR3 bases: TGTGCCAGCAGCGGCCGTCCACGAGAAACCACAGATACGCAGTATTTT. This chain links TRBV9 with TRBJ2-3; no firm D call. The V end lost 3 bases, the J end lost 2 bases, and 16 bases lay between the germline ends. In germline, CDR1 is SGDLS, CDR2 YYNGEE. The CDR3 is 16 amino acids.

This clonotype was recorded only once. The V gene is TRBV20-1, the J gene TRBJ2-1; D call uncertain. Trimming shortened V by 1 base and J by 7 bases, and 14 bases separated the two germline ends. In germline, CDR1 is DFQATT, CDR2 SNEGSKA (reference sequence). The CDR3 spans 14 residues. CDR3 bases: TGCAGTGCTAGAGGAGAAGTTTCGACTAATGAGCAGTTCTTC. It is translated as CSARGEVSTNEQFF.

This clonotype occurred once. The chain carries TRBV4-2 and TRBJ2-1; D uncertain. V was trimmed by 3 bases and J by 8 bases, leaving 11 bases between them. Germline loops: CDR1 LGHNA, CDR2 YNFKEQ. CDR3 length: 13 amino acids. CDR3 in amino acids: CASSQFTGDEQFF. The CDR3 nucleotides read TGTGCCAGCAGCCAGTTCACCGGAGATGAGCAGTTCTTC.

V usage is TRBV29-1 and J usage is TRBJ2-5, with D unresolved. Looked up from germline, CDR1 is SQVTM and CDR2 is ANQGSEA. The CDR3 loop spans 13 amino acids. V lost 3 bases to trimming and J lost 5 bases, with 13 bases between them. The CDR3 DNA follows: TGCAGCGTTGATTTGGCCTTAATGGAGACCCAGTACTTC. This gives the protein CSVDLALMETQYF.

This chain connects TRBV4-1 to TRBJ2-1; D is undetermined. The ends were cut back, 1 base at V and 5 bases at J, with 9 bases in the middle. The CDR3 spans 14 residues. Germline V gene sequence: CDR1 MGHRA, CDR2 YSYEKL. The CDR3 nucleotides are TGCGCCAGCAGCCAAGTGGCTACAGACAATGAGCAGTTCTTC. The encoded protein is CASSQVATDNEQFF.

The chain combines TRBV29-1 with TRBJ1-2; weak D call: TRBD1 (6 bases). This CDR3 contains 12 residues. Germline assignment: CDR1 SQVTM and CDR2 ANQGSEA. Deletions cut 4 bases from V and 7 bases from J, with 13 bases between. CDR3 protein: CSVVEQGSGYTF. The CDR3 nucleotides are TGCAGCGTTGTAGAACAGGGCAGTGGCTACACCTTC.

The chain combines TRBV21-1 with TRBJ1-5; the table calls TRBD1, which could not be checked here. TRBV21-1 is a listed pseudogene. This CDR3 comprises 17 residues. In nucleotides, the CDR3 is TGTGCCAGCAGACCCCGGGACCCGAAGGACGGCAATCAGCCCCAGCATTTT. Translated, it gives CASRPRDPKDGNQPQHF.

The chain recombines TRBV4-1 with TRBJ2-7; perhaps D is TRBD1 or TRBD2 (5 bases each). Trimming stripped 1 base from V and 2 bases from J, with 9 bases between. Germline V gene data show CDR1 as MGHRA and CDR2 as YSYEKL. The CDR3 length is 14 residues. The CDR3 DNA is TGCGCCAGCAGCCAAGCTGGGACCACCTACGAGCAGTACTTC. Encoded protein: CASSQAGTTYEQYF.

The chain employs TRBV4-1 and TRBJ2-4; D gene unclear. V lost 0 bases and J lost 8, with 14 bases in between. CDR1 and CDR2 (germline): MGHRA, YSYEKL. The CDR3 consists of 15 residues. CDR3 sequence reads: CASSQEDYRIDIQYF. Here the CDR3 DNA reads TGCGCCAGCAGCCAAGAGGATTATAGGATTGACATTCAGTACTTC.

This sequence joins TRBV30 and TRBJ1-2; D uncertain. CDR1 GTSNPN and CDR2 SVGIG come from the germline V gene (reference sequence). This CDR3 comprises 13 residues. V lost 2 bases to trimming and J lost 7 bases, with 14 bases between them. For the CDR3, the DNA is TGTGCCTGGAGTTTTGAGGGTGCGGGTGGCTACACCTTC. This encodes CAWSFEGAGGYTF.

This chain links TRBV15 with TRBJ2-4; D might be TRBD1 (5 bases). The CDR3 is 13 amino acids. Germline V gives CDR1 LNHNV, CDR2 YYDKDF (reference sequence). V lost 5 bases and J lost 4, with 9 bases in between. CDR3 nucleotides: TGTGCCACCAGCCAGGACAAGAAAAACATTCAGTACTTC. This gives the protein CATSQDKKNIQYF.

The chain employs TRBV5-1 and TRBJ2-2; 11 positions agree with TRBD1. Trimming removed 0 bases from V and 6 bases from J; junction bases left unmatched: 7. Germline values: CDR1 SGHRS, CDR2 YFSETQ. The CDR3 runs 17 residues. The CDR3 protein is CASSLDGQGAEAGELFF. The CDR3 DNA reads TGCGCCAGCAGCTTGGATGGACAGGGGGCAGAGGCCGGGGAGCTGTTTTTT. The variable domain in full, with the rest retrieved from reference TRBV5-1 and TRBJ2-2, is KAGVTQTPRYLIKTRGQQVTLSCSPISGHRSVSWYQQTPGQGLQFLFEYFSETQRNKGNFPGRFSGRQFSNSRSEMNVSTLELGDSALYLCASSLDGQGAEAGELFFGEGSRLTVL.

V usage is TRBV4-2 and J usage is TRBJ2-2; D might be TRBD2 (6 bases). The CDR3 has 13 residues. Germline assignment: CDR1 LGHNA and CDR2 YNFKEQ. Trimming pared 4 bases from V and 3 bases from J, leaving 6 bases between. The CDR3 reads CASSRDYTGELFF. The CDR3, as DNA: TGTGCCAGCAGCCGGGACTACACCGGGGAGCTGTTTTTT.